These 23 T cell receptor beta chains were all obtained from the same sample, sequenced in a study of cytomegalovirus exposure and HLA in healthy donors. The primer mix had 60 Vbeta and 13 Jbeta primers. Profiling relied on immunoSEQ multiplex PCR, and the TCRdb table lists in-frame clones only, not all of them. The sample consists of just over 150,000 clones, roughly 70% of them appearing once. Input material: PBMCs. These receptors all stem from a middle-aged man in good health and CMV-seropositive.

The rearrangement uses TRBV6-6 and TRBJ1-4, with 7 bases matching TRBD1. Germline assignment: CDR1 MNHNY and CDR2 SVGAGI (reference sequence). V lost 5 bases and J lost 2; bases outside the gene matches: 5. This CDR3 region has 15 residues. CDR3 amino acids: CASSLMGQTNEKLFF. CDR3 sequence (DNA): TGTGCCAGCAGTCTTATGGGACAGACTAATGAAAAACTGTTTTTT.

This clone was recorded a few times. This chain connects TRBV5-1 to TRBJ1-3; possibly TRBD1 for D (6 bases). The CDR3 contains 16 residues. CDR1 is SGHRS and CDR2 is YFSETQ in the germline V gene. V lost 5 bases and J 2 bases, leaving 17 bases between the germline ends. The CDR3 nucleotides are TGCGCCAGCAGTTATGGAGGACAGTCGGCTGGAAACACCATATATTTT. Its translation is CASSYGGQSAGNTIYF.

J is TRBJ2-5 and V is TRBV5-1; 11 bases agree with TRBD1. The J call may be faulty, since TRBJ2-7 better matches the DNA end. This CDR3 has 14 residues. Germline loops: CDR1 SGHRS, CDR2 YFSETQ. CDR3 sequence reads: CASSGQGAGYEQYF. The DNA for the CDR3 is TGCGCCAGCAGCGGACAGGGGGCTGGGTACGAGCAGTACTTC.

This chain links TRBV27 with TRBJ2-1; 16 bases are a match to TRBD2. J gave up 8 bases and V 6 bases, and 19 bases lay outside the gene matches. Germline V lookup: CDR1 MNHEY, CDR2 SMNVEV (reference sequence). The length of the CDR3 is 20 residues. CDR3 in amino acids: CASRELPGLAGGRVGYEQFF. The CDR3 coding sequence is TGTGCCAGCAGGGAGCTCCCGGGACTAGCGGGGGGGCGAGTTGGCTATGAGCAGTTCTTC.

This clone was counted between two and nine times. The CDR3 DNA reads as TGTGCCAGCAGCGTAGGGGCTTCCGGAGGCTACACCTTC. Translated: CASSVGASGGYTF. The rearrangement links TRBV9 to TRBJ1-2; no firm D call. The V gene lost 0 bases and the J gene lost 8 bases, with 11 bases spanning the gap. The CDR3 runs 13 residues. Germline CDR1 and CDR2: SGDLS and YYNGEE. Together with reference TRBV9 and TRBJ1-2, the CDR3 gives the full variable domain: DSGVTQTPKHLITATGQRVTLRCSPRSGDLSVYWYQQSLDQGLQFLIQYYNGEERAKGNILERFSAQQFPDLHSELNLSSLELGDSALYFCASSVGASGGYTFGSGTRLTVV.

J is TRBJ2-3 and V is TRBV9; 8 bases line up with TRBD2. Germline CDR1 SGDLS, CDR2 YYNGEE. The CDR3 length is 15 residues. V gave up 6 bases and J gave up 1 base; unmatched junction bases: 7. The CDR3, as DNA: TGTGCCAGCACACTTCGGGAGGGGGGCACAGATACGCAGTATTTT. Translating it yields CASTLREGGTDTQYF.

The chain links TRBV15 to TRBJ1-6, with 7 bases aligning to TRBD1. Unmatched junction bases numbered 8, after V lost 0 bases and J lost 6 bases. Germline V lookup: CDR1 LNHNV, CDR2 YYDKDF (reference sequence). This CDR3 has 17 amino acids. CDR3 nucleotide sequence: TGTGCCACCAGCAGAGAGTTAGGGGGCGTTGGTAATTCACCCCTCCACTTT. Its translation is CATSRELGGVGNSPLHF.

The rearrangement joins TRBV25-1 to TRBJ2-7; the D is unclear. Trimming took off 6 bases at V and 0 bases at J, with 3 bases between the two ends. Germline CDR1 and CDR2: MGHDK and SYGVNS. The CDR3 has 11 residues. CDR3 bases: TGTGCCAGCAGCCTCTCCTACGAGCAGTACTTC. Amino acids: CASSLSYEQYF.

The table lists this clone with a few counts. CDR3 sequence: CASSLDFGGSYEQYF. The CDR3 nucleotides read TGCGCCAGCAGCTTGGACTTCGGCGGCTCCTACGAGCAGTACTTC. The rearrangement links TRBV5-1 to TRBJ2-7; D is unclear. Trimming pared 0 bases from V and 0 bases from J, leaving 10 bases between. The CDR3 totals 15 residues. CDR1 is SGHRS and CDR2 is YFSETQ in the germline V gene.

The gene calls are TRBV29-1 and TRBJ1-2; no clear D gene. Germline-derived CDR1 and CDR2 are SQVTM and ANQGSEA. CDR3 length: 12 residues. V was pared by 7 bases and J by 2 bases, with 11 bases between. CDR3 sequence: CSGEAPNYGYTF. CDR3 nucleotides: TGCAGCGGGGAGGCTCCCAACTATGGCTACACCTTC.

The chain combines TRBV5-1 with TRBJ1-1; TRBD1 aligns across 9 bases. The germline CDR1 and CDR2 sequences are SGHRS and YFSETQ. V was clipped by 0 bases and J by 1 base; unmatched bases: 7. This CDR3 region has 17 residues. The CDR3 loop is CASSLVPGQGRNTEAFF. The CDR3 DNA reads as TGCGCCAGCAGCTTGGTGCCGGGACAGGGAAGGAACACTGAAGCTTTCTTT.

This chain connects TRBV14 to TRBJ2-7; a weak D match, TRBD1 (6 bases). The CDR3 is made up of 13 amino acids. The germline V gene has CDR1 SGHDN and CDR2 FVKESK. The V gene lost 4 bases and the J gene lost 5 bases, with 12 bases spanning the gap. The CDR3 sequence: CASSLTQGDEQYF. CDR3 in DNA: TGTGCCAGCAGCCTCACACAGGGAGACGAGCAGTACTTC.

The chain links TRBV23-1 to TRBJ2-7, with D uncertain. TRBV23-1 is treated as an ORF (open reading frame) with a function not yet certain. The CDR3 loop spans 14 amino acids. Trimming removed 2 bases at V and 4 bases at J, with 12 bases between. CDR3 sequence (DNA): TGCGCCAGCAGTCAAAGAGGCAGAAAATACGAGCAGTACTTC. Its protein product is CASSQRGRKYEQYF.

This clone was recorded a few times. The chain couples TRBV9 to TRBJ1-3; D gene ambiguous. V lost 0 bases and J lost 2, with 12 bases in between. Germline V gives CDR1 SGDLS, CDR2 YYNGEE. The CDR3 covers 16 residues. Written as DNA, the CDR3 is TGTGCCAGCAGCGTAGCGGCAGGACTTACTGGAAACACCATATATTTT. This codes for CASSVAAGLTGNTIYF. Filled out from reference TRBV9 and TRBJ1-3, the complete variable domain reads DSGVTQTPKHLITATGQRVTLRCSPRSGDLSVYWYQQSLDQGLQFLIQYYNGEERAKGNILERFSAQQFPDLHSELNLSSLELGDSALYFCASSVAAGLTGNTIYFGEGSWLTVV.

The V gene is TRBV30, the J gene TRBJ1-2; 11 positions agree with TRBD1. This CDR3 contains 14 residues. J lost 8 bases, V lost 0 bases, and 5 bases had no gene match. CDR1 and CDR2 from the germline V gene are GTSNPN and SVGIG (reference sequence). The CDR3 DNA follows: TGTGCCTGGAGTGTGGGGACAGGGGGATCCGGCTACACCTTC. As protein: CAWSVGTGGSGYTF. Supplemented by reference TRBV30 and TRBJ1-2, the full variable domain reads SQTIHQWPATLVQPVGSPLSLECTVEGTSNPNLYWYRQAAGRGLQLLFYSVGIGQISSEVPQNLSASRPQDRQFILSSKKLLLSDSGFYLCAWSVGTGGSGYTFGSGTRLTVV.

The genes are TRBV7-2 and TRBJ1-5, with D unresolved. V was clipped by 1 base and J by 7 bases, with 8 bases between them. CDR3 length equals 13 residues. Germline V lookup: CDR1 SGHTA, CDR2 FQGNSA. As DNA, the CDR3 is TGTGCCAGCAGCTTAGATCAGTTCCAGCCCCAGCATTTT. It translates to CASSLDQFQPQHF.

The chain employs TRBV30 and TRBJ2-2; tentative D call: TRBD2 (6 bases). Germline CDR1 GTSNPN, CDR2 SVGIG (reference sequence). The CDR3 consists of 14 residues. V was cut by 4 bases and J by 0 bases, with 9 bases left in between. The CDR3 DNA follows: TGTGCCTGGAAACTAGCAGCGAACACCGGGGAGCTGTTTTTT. The encoded protein is CAWKLAANTGELFF.

The chain has TRBV21-1 and TRBJ1-5; the table's D gene call, TRBD1, was not cross checked with the DNA. TRBV21-1 constitutes a pseudogene. The CDR3 is 14 amino acids. The CDR3 sequence: CASRPQTGDQPQHF. For the CDR3, the DNA is TGTGCCAGCAGACCACAAACAGGGGATCAGCCCCAGCATTTT.

There are a few counts of this clone. The CDR3 DNA sequence: TGTGCCAGCAGCCTCACACAGGGGGCTGTAGATCAGCCCCAGCATTTT. Its protein is CASSLTQGAVDQPQHF. The rearrangement links TRBV4-2 to TRBJ1-5, with TRBD1 matching 9 bases. The CDR3 is made up of 16 amino acids. The junction had 9 bases not matched to a gene; V was cut back by 4 bases and J by 5 bases. Germline V gene lookup returns CDR1 LGHNA and CDR2 YNFKEQ.

The chain joins TRBV7-3 to TRBJ2-7, with a possible D match to TRBD2 (6 bases). The germline V gene encodes CDR1 SGHTA and CDR2 FQGTGA. This CDR3 comprises 15 residues. V was shortened by 5 bases and J by 1 base, with 15 bases between the two germline ends. Written as DNA, the CDR3 is TGTGCCAGCAGCCGGGGGAGCGGCGGATCCTACGAGCAGTACTTC. Protein: CASSRGSGGSYEQYF.

The CDR3: CASSPSDRGNSPLHF. CDR3 DNA sequence: TGTGCCAGCAGCCCGAGTGACCGCGGAAATTCACCCCTCCACTTT. The chain is built from TRBV5-6 and TRBJ1-6; no firm D call. The CDR3 length is 15 residues. CDR1 SGHDT and CDR2 YYEEEE come from the germline V gene. V lost 4 bases, J lost 7 bases, and 15 bases lay in between.

The J gene is TRBJ1-6, the V gene TRBV2; D is perhaps TRBD1 (5 bases). The V and J ends lost 8 bases and 12 bases respectively, with 14 bases between them. The germline CDR1 and CDR2 sequences are SNHLY and FYNNEI. This CDR3 region has 12 residues. CDR3 DNA sequence: TGTGCCAGCCGTTCTGGGAGGGGACCCCTCCACTTT. It yields the protein CASRSGRGPLHF. The variable domain in full, completed from reference TRBV2 and TRBJ1-6, reads EPEVTQTPSHQVTQMGQEVILRCVPISNHLYFYWYRQILGQKVEFLVSFYNNEISEKSEIFDDQFSVERPDGSNFTLKIRSTKLEDSAMYFCASRSGRGPLHFGNGTRLTVT.

The chain has TRBV5-1 and TRBJ2-1; D gene ambiguous. Germline V gene data show CDR1 as SGHRS and CDR2 as YFSETQ. Trimming removed 0 bases from V and 2 bases from J, with 6 bases in between. This CDR3 spans 14 amino acids. Written as DNA, the CDR3 is TGCGCCAGCAGCTTGGGTGACACCTACAATGAGCAGTTCTTC. It is translated as CASSLGDTYNEQFF.